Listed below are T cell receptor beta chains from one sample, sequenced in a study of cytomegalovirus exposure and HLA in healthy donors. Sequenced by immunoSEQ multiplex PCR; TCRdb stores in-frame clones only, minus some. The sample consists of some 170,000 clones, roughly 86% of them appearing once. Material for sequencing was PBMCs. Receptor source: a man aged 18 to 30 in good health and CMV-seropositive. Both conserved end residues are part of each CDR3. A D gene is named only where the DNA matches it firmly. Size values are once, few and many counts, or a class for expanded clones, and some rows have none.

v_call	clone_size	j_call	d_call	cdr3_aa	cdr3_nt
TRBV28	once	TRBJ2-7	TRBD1	CASTSQDREYEQYF	TGTGCCAGCACCTCTCAGGACAGGGAGTACGAGCAGTACTTC
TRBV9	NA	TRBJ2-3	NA	CASSLGGRPPGTDTQYF	TGTGCCAGCAGCTTGGGTGGGAGGCCCCCCGGCACAGATACGCAGTATTTT
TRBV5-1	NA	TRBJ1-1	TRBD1	CASSSGQGEGEAFF	TGCGCCAGCAGCAGCGGACAGGGGGAAGGTGAAGCTTTCTTT
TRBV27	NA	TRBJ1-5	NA	CASSFGGDQPQHF	TGTGCCAGCAGTTTCGGAGGGGATCAGCCCCAGCATTTT
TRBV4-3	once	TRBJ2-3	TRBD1	CASSQDTPGQGQYF	TGCGCCAGCAGCCAAGATACCCCGGGACAGGGTCAGTATTTT
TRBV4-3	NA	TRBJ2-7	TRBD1	CASSQETSGQTHEQYF	TGCGCCAGCAGCCAAGAGACTTCGGGACAGACCCACGAGCAGTACTTC
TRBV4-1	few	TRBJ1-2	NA	CASSQRREDYGYTF	TGCGCCAGCAGCCAACGGAGGGAGGACTATGGCTACACCTTC
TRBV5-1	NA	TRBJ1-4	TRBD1	CASSSQGVGEKLFF	TGCGCCAGCAGCTCACAGGGGGTTGGTGAAAAACTGTTTTTT
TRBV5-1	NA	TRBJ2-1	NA	CASSPQLVYNEQFF	TGCGCCAGCAGCCCTCAACTAGTTTACAATGAGCAGTTCTTC
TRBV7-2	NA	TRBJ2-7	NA	CASSLVLTAEQYF	TGTGCCAGCAGCTTAGTTCTAACAGCCGAGCAGTACTTC
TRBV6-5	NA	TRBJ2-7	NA	CASRGTSYEQYF	TGTGCCAGCCGCGGAACGAGCTACGAGCAGTACTTC
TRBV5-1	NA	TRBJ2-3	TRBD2	CASSLGLASTDTQYF	TGCGCCAGCAGCTTGGGACTAGCGAGCACAGATACGCAGTATTTT
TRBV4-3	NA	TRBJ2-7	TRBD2	CASSQETSGGADEQYF	TGCGCCAGCAGCCAGGAGACTAGCGGGGGGGCCGACGAGCAGTACTTC
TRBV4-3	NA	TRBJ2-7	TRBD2	CASSQDWRGAPVEQYF	TGCGCCAGCAGCCAAGATTGGCGGGGGGCCCCCGTGGAGCAGTACTTC
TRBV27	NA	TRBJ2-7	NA	CASRQLGSYEQYF	TGTGCCAGCAGACAGCTGGGCTCCTACGAGCAGTACTTC
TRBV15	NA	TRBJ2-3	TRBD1	CATSNRTGGTDTQYF	TGTGCCACCAGCAACCGGACAGGGGGCACAGATACGCAGTATTTT
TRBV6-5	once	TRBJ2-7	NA	CASSYSQGGGYEQYF	TGTGCCAGCAGTTACTCACAGGGTGGAGGCTACGAGCAGTACTTC
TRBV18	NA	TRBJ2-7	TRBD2	CASSPQGSGGVYEQYF	TGTGCCAGCTCACCCCAGGGTAGCGGGGGTGTCTACGAGCAGTACTTC
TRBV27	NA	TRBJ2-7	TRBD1	CASSLGRTGDGEQYF	TGTGCCAGCAGTTTAGGTCGGACAGGGGACGGCGAGCAGTACTTC
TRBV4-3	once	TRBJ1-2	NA	CASSQDQVGGGYTF	TGCGCCAGCAGCCAAGATCAGGTGGGGGGTGGCTACACCTTC
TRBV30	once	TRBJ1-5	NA	CAWSRIPGKETQPQHF	TGTGCCTGGAGTCGAATTCCCGGGAAGGAAACACAGCCCCAGCATTTT
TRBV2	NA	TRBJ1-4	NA	CATRGGFTNEKLFF	TGTGCCACCCGGGGGGGATTCACTAATGAAAAACTGTTTTTT
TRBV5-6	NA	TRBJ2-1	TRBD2	CASSLGLAGGNEQFF	TGTGCCAGCAGCTTGGGGCTAGCGGGAGGCAATGAGCAGTTCTTC
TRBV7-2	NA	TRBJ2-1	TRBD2	CASSLRSGGLNEQFF	TGTGCCAGCAGCTTAAGGAGCGGGGGGCTCAATGAGCAGTTCTTC
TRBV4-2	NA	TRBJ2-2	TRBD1	CASSQGTGGTGELFF	TGTGCCAGCAGCCAAGGAACAGGGGGAACCGGGGAGCTGTTTTTT